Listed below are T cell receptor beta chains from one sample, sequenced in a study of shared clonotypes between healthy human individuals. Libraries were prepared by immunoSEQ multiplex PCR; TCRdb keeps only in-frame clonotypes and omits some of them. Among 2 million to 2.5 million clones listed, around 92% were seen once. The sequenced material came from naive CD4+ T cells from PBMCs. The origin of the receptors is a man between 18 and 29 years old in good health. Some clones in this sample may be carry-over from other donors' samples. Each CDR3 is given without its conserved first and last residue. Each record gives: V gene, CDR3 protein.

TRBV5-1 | ASSPRTSGIDEQF
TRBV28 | ASSLLDRYYGYT
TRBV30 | AWSVVNANWGVRAF
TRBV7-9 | ASSLAGGTYEQY
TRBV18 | ASSPTGTASYEQY
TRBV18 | ASSPPGQKQF
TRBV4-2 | ASPLGGQPQH
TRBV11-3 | ASSLGLPQETQY
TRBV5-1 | ASSLFGDSNQPQH
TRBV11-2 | ASSSPRMGIYEQY
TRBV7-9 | ASSSSIPTGQETQY
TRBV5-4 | ASSRTGVGEQF
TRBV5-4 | ASSRGQGANEQY
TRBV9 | ASSRSVGATASRSTDTQY
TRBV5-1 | ASSLVAGYGYT
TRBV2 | ASRLQRDSTDTQY
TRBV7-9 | ASSPGQDYNEQF
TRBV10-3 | ATQKPQETQY
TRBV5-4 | ASSLASSPGLTQY
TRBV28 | ASSLLVLAGGNEQF
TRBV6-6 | ASTPRGGTGELF
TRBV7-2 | ASSLDRGDSGNTIY
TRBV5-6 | ASSLVQEQF
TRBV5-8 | ASSLETGGGWDTQY
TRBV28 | ASSFLDSVSDGYT
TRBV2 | ASSRGPNQETQY
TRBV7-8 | ASSAGLQNIQY